The 17 T cell receptor beta chains reported below all come from one sample, sequenced in a study of blood T cell repertoires in COVID-19. This table comes from immunoSEQ multiplex PCR, and its TCRdb copy is limited to in-frame clones, with some not included. Here the sample spans under 350,000 clones, approximately 90% being singletons. Sequencing used peripheral blood. These receptors were collected from a man between 40 and 49 years old with acute or convalescent COVID-19.

CDR3 amino acids: CASSIRGGRQPQHF. CDR3 coding DNA: TGTGCCAGTAGTATAAGAGGGGGCCGTCAGCCCCAGCATTTT. The chain is built from TRBV19 and TRBJ1-5; 7 nucleotides line up with TRBD1. The CDR3 covers 14 residues. Germline V gene sequence: CDR1 LNHDA, CDR2 SQIVND (reference sequence). V lost 2 bases, J lost 6 bases, and 4 bases stayed unmatched. Complete variable domain (other parts from reference TRBV19 and TRBJ1-5): DGGITQSPKYLFRKEGQNVTLSCEQNLNHDAMYWYRQDPGQGLRLIYYSQIVNDFQKGDIAEGYSVSREKKESFPLTVTSAQKNPTAFYLCASSIRGGRQPQHFGDGTRLSIL.

V and J are TRBV9 and TRBJ1-1; 10 bases are shared with TRBD1. The CDR3 has 15 residues. Losses at the gene ends were 3 bases for V and 7 bases for J; bases not matched to a gene: 9. The germline V gene encodes CDR1 SGDLS and CDR2 YYNGEE. The DNA of the CDR3 is TGTGCCAGCAGCGCTCCGGGACAGGGGACGGGTGAAGCTTTCTTT. Encoded protein: CASSAPGQGTGEAFF.

This chain connects TRBV3-1 (or the pseudogene TRBV3-2) to TRBJ2-1; 11 positions agree with TRBD1. The CDR3 is made up of 16 amino acids. Germline-derived CDR1 and CDR2 are LGHDT and YNNKEL (reference sequence). V shed 3 bases, J shed 5 bases, and the junction held 6 bases outside the gene matches. In DNA, the CDR3 is TGTGCCAGCAGCCATGCGGACAGGGGGCAGGACAATGAGCAGTTCTTC. Its translation: CASSHADRGQDNEQFF.

V gene TRBV5-1 combines with J gene TRBJ2-3; D is perhaps TRBD1 (6 bases). CDR3 length: 14 amino acids. The germline V gene encodes CDR1 SGHRS and CDR2 YFSETQ. Trimming pared 3 bases from V and 2 bases from J, leaving 10 bases between. The CDR3 reads CASSSGQITDTQYF. The CDR3 nucleotides are TGCGCCAGCAGCTCCGGACAGATCACAGATACGCAGTATTTT.

V gene TRBV6-1 combines with J gene TRBJ1-6; D not resolved. The V and J ends lost 0 bases and 6 bases respectively, with 15 bases between them. CDR1 and CDR2 from the germline V gene are MNHNS and SASEGT. The CDR3 runs 17 residues. The CDR3 protein is CASSEALEVGGNSPLHF. CDR3 sequence (DNA): TGTGCCAGCAGTGAAGCGCTTGAGGTCGGAGGTAATTCACCCCTCCACTTT.

In its sample, this clone was seen a few times. CDR3 in amino acids: CASSSERGLYEQYF. The DNA of the CDR3 is TGTGCCAGCAGCTCGGAGCGGGGACTTTACGAGCAGTACTTC. The rearrangement links TRBV7-6 to TRBJ2-7; 7 positions match TRBD2. Per the germline V gene, CDR1 is SGHVS and CDR2 is FNYEAQ. The CDR3 loop spans 14 amino acids. Trimming removed 4 bases from V and 4 bases from J; junction bases left unmatched: 7.

The chain joins TRBV5-6 to TRBJ1-2; the D gene is possibly TRBD1 (5 bases). Per germline, CDR1 SGHDT and CDR2 YYEEEE. This CDR3 contains 13 residues. The V gene lost 3 bases and the J gene lost 5 bases, with 11 bases spanning the gap. CDR3 coding DNA: TGTGCCAGCAGCTCCAGGGTTCTTTATGGCTACACCTTC. It translates to CASSSRVLYGYTF.

The chain uses TRBV6-5 and TRBJ1-1, with D tentatively TRBD1 (5 bases). The ends were cut back, 7 bases at V and 7 bases at J, with 10 bases in the middle. CDR1 is MNHEY and CDR2 is SVGAGI in the germline V gene. CDR3 length equals 11 residues. The CDR3 spells CASNRGDEAFF. As DNA, the CDR3 is TGTGCCAGCAACCGGGGGGATGAAGCTTTCTTT.

V is TRBV5-5 and J is TRBJ1-2; D ambiguous. CDR3 length: 13 residues. Per germline, CDR1 SGHKS and CDR2 YYEKEE (reference sequence). V dropped 2 bases and J dropped 6 bases, with 11 bases sitting between them. Here the CDR3 reads CASSFLVSDGYTF. CDR3 DNA: TGTGCCAGCAGCTTTCTGGTTTCGGATGGCTACACCTTC.

The genes are TRBV19 and TRBJ2-1, with 7 bases fitting TRBD2. J lost 0 bases, V lost 5 bases, and 4 bases had no gene match. CDR3 length: 15 amino acids. CDR1 and CDR2 (germline): LNHDA, SQIVND (reference sequence). The CDR3: CASSERGFSYNEQFF. The DNA of the CDR3 is TGTGCCAGTAGTGAGCGGGGTTTCTCCTACAATGAGCAGTTCTTC. Filled out from reference TRBV19 and TRBJ2-1, the complete variable domain reads DGGITQSPKYLFRKEGQNVTLSCEQNLNHDAMYWYRQDPGQGLRLIYYSQIVNDFQKGDIAEGYSVSREKKESFPLTVTSAQKNPTAFYLCASSERGFSYNEQFFGPGTRLTVL.

This chain links TRBV7-2 with TRBJ1-2; 7 bases are shared with TRBD1. Germline V gene sequence: CDR1 SGHTA, CDR2 FQGNSA. There are 15 residues in the CDR3. After removal of 6 bases from V and 0 bases from J, the junction contained 7 bases not matched to a gene. The CDR3 nucleotides are TGTGCCAGCAGAGAAACAGGGGCTACTAACTATGGCTACACCTTC. It codes for CASRETGATNYGYTF.

The chain is built from TRBV19 and TRBJ2-3; D is unresolved. Trimming took 6 bases from V and 2 from J, leaving 15 bases between them. Germline-derived CDR1 and CDR2 are LNHDA and SQIVND (reference sequence). This CDR3 is built from 15 residues. Here the CDR3 DNA reads TGTGCCAGTAGAACCCCAGGCAGAGACACAGATACGCAGTATTTT. As protein: CASRTPGRDTDTQYF.

The chain has TRBV2 and TRBJ1-5; a weak D match, TRBD1 (5 bases). The ends were cut back, 2 bases at V and 9 bases at J, with 11 bases in the middle. The V gene's germline CDR1 is SNHLY and CDR2 FYNNEI. This CDR3 is 13 amino acids long. The CDR3 DNA sequence: TGTGCCAGCAGTGAAAGTGGGGGAGGGCCCCAGCATTTT. Amino acids: CASSESGGGPQHF.

The chain has TRBV10-3 and TRBJ1-1; 7 nucleotides align to TRBD1. This CDR3 region has 13 residues. The junction had 2 bases not matched to a gene; V was cut back by 6 bases and J by 1 base. Germline assignment: CDR1 ENHRY and CDR2 SYGVKD. Here the CDR3 reads CAIRQGPNTEAFF. The CDR3 nucleotides are TGTGCCATCAGACAGGGGCCGAACACTGAAGCTTTCTTT.

With respect to this clone: This same CDR3 is encoded by further DNA sequences in the sample. V gene TRBV12-3 or TRBV12-4 combines with J gene TRBJ1-2; D is undetermined. V was cut by 2 bases and J by 5 bases, with 9 bases left in between. The CDR3 covers 13 residues. CDR3 sequence (DNA): TGTGCCAGCAGTTTAAGTCGTGCGTATGGCTACACCTTC. Translation gives CASSLSRAYGYTF.

The chain has TRBV7-2 and TRBJ2-1; tentatively, D is TRBD2 (5 bases). Germline V gives CDR1 SGHTA, CDR2 FQGNSA. Deletions cut 4 bases from V and 1 base from J, with 11 bases between. The CDR3 length is 15 residues. The chain's CDR3 is CASSSSRISYNEQFF. The CDR3 coding sequence is TGTGCCAGCAGCTCTAGCCGAATTTCCTACAATGAGCAGTTCTTC.

The chain has TRBV4-2 and TRBJ2-2, with TRBD1 matching over 9 bases. Germline V lookup: CDR1 LGHNA, CDR2 YNFKEQ. There are 17 residues in the CDR3. V lost 4 bases to trimming and J lost 1 base; unmatched junction nucleotides: 7. The CDR3 region is CASSPGLGQGNTGELFF. Here the CDR3 DNA reads TGTGCCAGCAGCCCAGGGCTGGGACAGGGGAACACCGGGGAGCTGTTTTTT.